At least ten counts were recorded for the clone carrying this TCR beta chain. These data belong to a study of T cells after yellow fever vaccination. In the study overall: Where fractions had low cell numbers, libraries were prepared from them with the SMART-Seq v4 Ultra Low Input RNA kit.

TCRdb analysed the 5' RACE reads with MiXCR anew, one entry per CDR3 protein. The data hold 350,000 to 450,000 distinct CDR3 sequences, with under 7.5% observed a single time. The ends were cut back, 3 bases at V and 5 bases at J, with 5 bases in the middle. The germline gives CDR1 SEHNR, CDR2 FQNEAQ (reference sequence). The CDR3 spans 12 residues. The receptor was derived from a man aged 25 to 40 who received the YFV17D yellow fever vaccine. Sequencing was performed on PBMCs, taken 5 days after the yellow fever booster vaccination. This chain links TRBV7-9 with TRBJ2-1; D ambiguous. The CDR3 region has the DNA TGTGCCAGCAGCTTTAGAAACAATGAGCAGTTCTTC. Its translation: CASSFRNNEQFF. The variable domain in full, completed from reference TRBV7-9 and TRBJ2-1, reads DTGVSQNPRHKITKRGQNVTFRCDPISEHNRLYWYRQTLGQGPEFLTYFQNEAQLEKSRLLSDRFSAERPKGSFSTLEIQRTEQGDSAMYLCASSFRNNEQFFGPGTRLTVL.